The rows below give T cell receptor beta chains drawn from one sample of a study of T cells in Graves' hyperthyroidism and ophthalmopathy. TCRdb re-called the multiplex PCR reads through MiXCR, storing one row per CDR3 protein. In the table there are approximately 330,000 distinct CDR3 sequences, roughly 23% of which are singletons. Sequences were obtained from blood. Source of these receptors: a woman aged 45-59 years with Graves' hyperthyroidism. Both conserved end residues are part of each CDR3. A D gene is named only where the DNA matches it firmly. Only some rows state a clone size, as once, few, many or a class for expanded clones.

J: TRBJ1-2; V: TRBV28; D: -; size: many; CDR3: CASSFRPENYGYTF; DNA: TGTGCCAGCAGTTTCCGGCCGGAAAACTATGGCTACACCTTC
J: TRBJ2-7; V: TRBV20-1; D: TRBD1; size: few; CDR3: CSARGDSFDEQYF; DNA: TGCAGTGCTAGGGGGGACAGTTTCGACGAGCAGTACTTC
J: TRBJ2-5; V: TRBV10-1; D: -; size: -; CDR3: CASSEDLWETQYF; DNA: TGCGCCAGCAGTGAAGACCTTTGGGAGACCCAGTACTTC
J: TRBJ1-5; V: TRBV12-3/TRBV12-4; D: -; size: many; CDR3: CASSFSGSNQPQHF; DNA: TGTGCCAGCAGTTTTTCAGGCAGCAATCAGCCCCAGCATTTT
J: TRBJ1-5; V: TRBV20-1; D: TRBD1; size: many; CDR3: CSARAGTGTAGPQHF; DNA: TGCAGTGCTAGAGCCGGGACAGGAACCGCCGGGCCCCAGCATTTT
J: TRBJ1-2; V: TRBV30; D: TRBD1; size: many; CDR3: CAWSPGTGVGYTF; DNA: TGTGCCTGGAGCCCCGGGACAGGGGTTGGCTACACCTTC
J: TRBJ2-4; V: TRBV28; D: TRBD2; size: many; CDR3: CASSFGGEGAKNIQYF; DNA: TGTGCCAGCAGTTTCGGGGGGGAGGGGGCCAAAAACATTCAGTACTTC
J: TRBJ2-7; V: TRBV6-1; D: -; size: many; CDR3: CASASGLRYEQYF; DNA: TGTGCCAGTGCCTCAGGCCTAAGGTACGAGCAGTACTTC
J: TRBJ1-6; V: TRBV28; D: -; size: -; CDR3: CASSLGGLGSPLHF; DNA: TGTGCCAGCAGTCTAGGGGGGCTGGGTTCACCCCTCCACTTT
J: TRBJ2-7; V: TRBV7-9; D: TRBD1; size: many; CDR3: CASSNRGLYEQYF; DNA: TGTGCCAGCAGCAACAGGGGCCTATACGAGCAGTACTTC
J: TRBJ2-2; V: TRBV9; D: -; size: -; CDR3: CASSVGNWGQGRTGELFF; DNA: TGTGCCAGCAGCGTAGGCAATTGGGGGCAGGGTAGGACCGGGGAGCTGTTTTTT
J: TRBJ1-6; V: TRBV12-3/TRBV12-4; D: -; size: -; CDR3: CASSHRNPASPLHF; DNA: TGTGCCAGCAGCCACCGCAACCCGGCGTCACCCCTCCACTTT
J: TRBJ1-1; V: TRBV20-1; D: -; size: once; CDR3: CSARVGAENTEAFF; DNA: TGCAGTGCTAGAGTTGGGGCCGAGAACACTGAAGCTTTCTTT
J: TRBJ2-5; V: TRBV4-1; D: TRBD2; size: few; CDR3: CASSHPGLAGGPNQETQYF; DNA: TGCGCCAGCAGCCATCCGGGACTAGCGGGAGGGCCAAACCAAGAGACCCAGTACTTC
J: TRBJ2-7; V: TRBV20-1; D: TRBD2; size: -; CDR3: CSARGTSGREEQYF; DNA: TGCAGTGCTAGGGGGACTAGCGGGAGGGAAGAGCAGTACTTC
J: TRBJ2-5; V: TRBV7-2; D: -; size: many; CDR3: CASSFLREETQYF; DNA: TGTGCCAGCAGCTTTTTAAGGGAAGAGACCCAGTACTTC
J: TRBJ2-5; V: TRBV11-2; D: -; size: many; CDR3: CASSLDSWETQYF; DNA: TGTGCCAGCAGCTTAGATTCGTGGGAGACCCAGTACTTC
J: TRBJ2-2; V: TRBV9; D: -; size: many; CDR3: CASSVTGNTGELFF; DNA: TGTGCCAGCAGCGTGACAGGGAACACCGGGGAGCTGTTTTTT
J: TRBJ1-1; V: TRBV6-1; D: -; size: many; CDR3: CASSEVSTGTEAFF; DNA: TGTGCCAGCAGTGAAGTTTCTACAGGAACTGAAGCTTTCTTT
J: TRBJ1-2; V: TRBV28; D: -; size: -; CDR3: CASSARDFGNYGYTF; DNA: TGTGCCAGCAGTGCTCGGGACTTCGGAAACTATGGCTACACCTTC
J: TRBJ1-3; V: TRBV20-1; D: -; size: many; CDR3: CSARDLSAGDSGNTIYF; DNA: TGCAGTGCTAGGGACCTTTCGGCAGGTGACTCTGGAAACACCATATATTTT
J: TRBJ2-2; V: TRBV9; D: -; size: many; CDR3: CASSVVDLGGTGELFF; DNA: TGTGCCAGCAGCGTAGTCGATCTTGGCGGGACCGGGGAGCTGTTTTTT
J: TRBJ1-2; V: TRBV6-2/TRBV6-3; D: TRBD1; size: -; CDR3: CASSPEDRDPHGYTF; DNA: TGTGCCAGCAGTCCTGAGGACAGGGATCCCCATGGCTACACCTTC
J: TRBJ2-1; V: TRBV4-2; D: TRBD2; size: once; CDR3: CASSPGGSGGAYNEQFF; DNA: TGTGCCAGCAGCCCCGGGGGTAGCGGGGGGGCCTACAATGAGCAGTTCTTC
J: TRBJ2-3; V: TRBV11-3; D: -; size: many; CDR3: CASSQGLNTDTQYF; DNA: TGTGCCAGCAGCCAGGGACTTAACACAGATACGCAGTATTTT
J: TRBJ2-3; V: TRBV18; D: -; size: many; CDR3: CASSPRPNTDTQYF; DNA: TGTGCCAGCTCACCAAGGCCGAACACAGATACGCAGTATTTT
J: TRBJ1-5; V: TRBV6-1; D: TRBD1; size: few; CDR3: CASETGGPQHF; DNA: TGTGCCAGCGAGACAGGGGGGCCCCAGCATTTT
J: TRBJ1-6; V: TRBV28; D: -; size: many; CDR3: CASSLPPTSSYNSPLHF; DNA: TGTGCCAGCAGTTTACCCCCAACGAGCTCCTATAATTCACCCCTCCACTTT
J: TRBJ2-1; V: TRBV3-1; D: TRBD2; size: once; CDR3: CASSLQRLAGGLGEQFF; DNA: TGTGCCAGCAGCCTGCAGCGACTAGCGGGGGGCCTTGGGGAGCAGTTCTTC
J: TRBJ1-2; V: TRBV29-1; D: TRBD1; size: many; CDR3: CSVEGDRVVLKRGYTF; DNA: TGCAGCGTTGAAGGTGACAGGGTGGTTCTGAAGAGGGGCTACACCTTC
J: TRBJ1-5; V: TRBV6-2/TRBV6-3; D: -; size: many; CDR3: CASSDNPSNQPQHF; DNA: TGTGCCAGCAGCGACAACCCTAGCAATCAGCCCCAGCATTTT
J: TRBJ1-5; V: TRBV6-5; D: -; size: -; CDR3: CASSYGAGHNQPQHF; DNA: TGTGCCAGCAGTTACGGGGCAGGCCACAATCAGCCCCAGCATTTT
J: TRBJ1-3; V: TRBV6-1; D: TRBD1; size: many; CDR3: CATVDRAGNTIYF; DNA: TGTGCCACCGTTGACAGGGCTGGAAACACCATATATTTT
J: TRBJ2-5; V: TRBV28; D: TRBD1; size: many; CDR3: CASSLMGTGEETQYF; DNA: TGTGCCAGCAGTTTGATGGGGACAGGGGAAGAGACCCAGTACTTC
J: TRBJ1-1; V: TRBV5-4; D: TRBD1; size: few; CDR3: CASSHRDRNTEAFF; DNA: TGTGCCAGCAGCCACCGGGACAGGAACACTGAAGCTTTCTTT
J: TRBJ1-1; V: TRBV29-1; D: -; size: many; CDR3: CSATGANTEAFF; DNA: TGCAGCGCAACGGGAGCGAACACTGAAGCTTTCTTT
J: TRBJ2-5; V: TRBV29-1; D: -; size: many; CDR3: CSVITGAEVEYF; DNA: TGCAGCGTCATAACCGGGGCTGAGGTTGAGTACTTC
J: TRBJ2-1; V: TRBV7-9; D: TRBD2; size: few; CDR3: CASSQGSGGADEQFF; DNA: TGTGCCAGCAGCCAGGGTAGCGGGGGGGCCGATGAGCAGTTCTTC
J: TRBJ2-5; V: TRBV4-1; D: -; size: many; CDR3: CASSQVGSVQTQYF; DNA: TGCGCCAGCAGCCAAGTAGGGAGTGTGCAGACCCAGTACTTC
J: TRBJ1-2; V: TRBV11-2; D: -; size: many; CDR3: CASSLVDRNPNYGYTF; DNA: TGTGCCAGCAGCTTAGTCGATCGGAACCCTAACTATGGCTACACCTTC
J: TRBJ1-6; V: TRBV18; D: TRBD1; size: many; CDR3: CASSFDRGSSPLHF; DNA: TGTGCCAGCTCATTCGACAGGGGAAGTTCACCCCTCCACTTT
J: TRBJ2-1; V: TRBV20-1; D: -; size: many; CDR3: CSARVGLWGGSYNEQFF; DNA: TGCAGTGCTAGAGTCGGTTTGTGGGGTGGGTCCTACAATGAGCAGTTCTTC
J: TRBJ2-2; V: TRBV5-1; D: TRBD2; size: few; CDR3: CASDSGRARGELFF; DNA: TGCGCCAGCGATAGCGGGAGGGCCCGAGGGGAGCTGTTTTTT
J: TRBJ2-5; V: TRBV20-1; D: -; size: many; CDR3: CSARDGAIQETQYF; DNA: TGCAGTGCTAGAGATGGGGCCATCCAAGAGACCCAGTACTTC
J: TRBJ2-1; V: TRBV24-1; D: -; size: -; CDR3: CATSDSGGYNEQFF; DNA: TGTGCCACCAGTGATTCAGGGGGGTACAATGAGCAGTTCTTC
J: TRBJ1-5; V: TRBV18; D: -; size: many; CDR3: CASSLRGLGDSNQPQHF; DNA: TGTGCCAGCTCACTAAGGGGATTGGGCGATAGCAATCAGCCCCAGCATTTT
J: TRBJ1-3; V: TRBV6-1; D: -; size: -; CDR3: CASTRGHSGNTIYF; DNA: TGTGCCAGCACCCGAGGACACTCTGGAAACACCATATATTTT
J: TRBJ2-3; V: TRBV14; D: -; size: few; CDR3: CASSQDLRSGTQYF; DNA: TGTGCCAGCAGCCAAGATCTTCGGTCCGGTACGCAGTATTTT
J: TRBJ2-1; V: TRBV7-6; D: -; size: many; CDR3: CASSPGRASYNEQFF; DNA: TGTGCCAGCAGCCCGGGGCGGGCATCCTACAATGAGCAGTTCTTC
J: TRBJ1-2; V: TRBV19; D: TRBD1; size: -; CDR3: CAVKSIRQGAYGYTF; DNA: TGTGCCGTTAAATCTATAAGACAGGGGGCCTATGGCTACACCTTC
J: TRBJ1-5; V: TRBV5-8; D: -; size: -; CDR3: CASSGSDRSNQPQHF; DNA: TGTGCCAGCAGCGGAAGCGACAGAAGCAATCAGCCCCAGCATTTT